This T cell receptor (beta chain) was recorded in a study of T cell repertoires in cytomegalovirus infection. Study-wide results and limits: The ex vivo response was dominated by HLA-C-restricted CMV-specific TCR beta clonotypes.

A single record per CDR3 protein comes from TCRdb applying MiXCR to the reads. There are around 300,000 distinct CDR3 sequences in the sample; 20% to 25% occur only once, and about 14% lies in the top ten. The CDR3 is 13 amino acids. Trimming stripped 5 bases from V and 3 bases from J, with 10 bases between. Germline CDR1 SGHTA, CDR2 FQGNSA. This clonotype was detected ten times or more. Antigen: not known. The receptor's source is a human donor in good health (CMV status not recorded). Some clones in this sample may be carry-over from other donors' samples. The sequencing used cultured PBMCs, collected from culture after CMV antigen stimulation. J is TRBJ2-5 and V is TRBV7-2; D is undetermined. The CDR3 region is CASSQSREETQYF. The CDR3 nucleotides read TGTGCCAGCAGCCAAAGTAGGGAAGAGACCCAGTACTTC.